This T cell receptor (beta chain) came from a study of blood T cell repertoires in COVID-19. The wider study: Specimens from acute and convalescent COVID-19 originated in the United States, Italy and Spain. The cDNA or gDNA used as material had been derived from T cells, B-cell-depleted T cells, or PBMCs.

Assay used: immunoSEQ multiplex PCR; TCRdb lists only in-frame clones, some missing. The sample records 300,000 to 450,000 clones, about 90% being singletons. V lost 7 bases to trimming and J lost 4 bases, with 13 bases between them. The germline V gene has CDR1 MNHEY and CDR2 SMNVEV (reference sequence). The CDR3 runs 13 residues. V gene TRBV27 combines with J gene TRBJ2-5, with D perhaps matching TRBD1 (5 bases). The sequencing sample was made of PBMCs or T cells enriched from blood (not recorded which). This TCR was sampled from a woman in her twenties or thirties who had been exposed to COVID-19. Written as DNA, the CDR3 is TGTGCCAGCACCCCCCAGGGTCGAGAGACCCAGTACTTC. This sequence encodes CASTPQGRETQYF.